The 22 T cell receptor beta chains below come from one sample, sequenced in a study of quantifying T cell responses using KT2 cells. About the research overall: TCR alpha and beta constant-region primers primed reverse transcription of RNA.

Each cDNA got a UMI-containing oligo ligated at its 3' end. An equimolar mix of RC1.1 and RC1.2 primed the beta chain across TRBC1 and TRBC2. MiXCR, applied by TCRdb to the UMI-ligation and nested PCR reads, yields one record per CDR3 protein. Among approximately 41,000 distinct CDR3 sequences listed, about a sixth were seen once. Material for sequencing was PBMCs spiked with cells of the T cell clone KT2. These receptors were collected from a human donor.

This clonotype has more than one count but fewer than ten. This chain joins TRBV12-3 or TRBV12-4 and TRBJ2-1; 11 nucleotides line up with TRBD2. With V trimmed by 6 bases and J by 9 bases, 4 bases remained unmatched. There are 13 residues in the CDR3. The CDR3 is CASSRGTSGEQFF. DNA of the CDR3: TGTGCCAGCAGCCGCGGGACTAGCGGTGAGCAGTTCTTC.

This clonotype has more than one count but fewer than ten. The chain carries TRBV7-2 and TRBJ2-3, with a weak D call TRBD2 (5 bases). Trimming took 5 bases from V and 2 from J, leaving 14 bases between them. Looked up from germline, CDR1 is SGHTA and CDR2 is FQGNSA. The length of the CDR3 is 15 residues. CDR3 in amino acids: CASSATRGSTDTQYF. The CDR3 DNA reads as TGTGCCAGCAGCGCCACTAGAGGGTCCACAGATACGCAGTATTTT.

The chain has TRBV19 and TRBJ2-1, with TRBD2 matching 8 bases. Per the germline V gene, CDR1 is LNHDA and CDR2 is SQIVND (reference sequence). The CDR3 consists of 14 residues. V shed 6 bases, J shed 10 bases, and the junction held 11 bases outside the gene matches. The CDR3 region has the DNA TGTGCCAGTAGACCCGGGAGGGGCTCAGGGGAGCAGTTCTTC. It yields the protein CASRPGRGSGEQFF.

The sample holds a few counts of this clonotype. The chain has TRBV6-1 and TRBJ2-7, with TRBD2 identical over 7 bases. This CDR3 is 15 amino acids long. In germline, CDR1 is MNHNS, CDR2 SASEGT. The V gene end was trimmed by 1 base and the J gene end by 3 bases; junction bases not matched to a gene: 6. The CDR3 region is CASSEGQAGHYEQYF. The CDR3 nucleotides are TGTGCCAGCAGTGAAGGCCAAGCGGGGCACTACGAGCAGTACTTC.

This clonotype was found many times. V usage is TRBV6-6 and J usage is TRBJ1-1; tentatively, D is TRBD1 (6 bases). V lost 2 bases and J 4 bases, leaving 11 bases between the germline ends. In germline, CDR1 is MNHNY, CDR2 SVGAGI (reference sequence). CDR3 length: 14 residues. CDR3 protein: CASSYSRGGTEAFF. CDR3 sequence (DNA): TGTGCCAGCAGTTACAGCAGGGGCGGCACTGAAGCTTTCTTT.

The table lists this clonotype with many counts. The V and J genes are TRBV4-1 and TRBJ2-3, with D possibly matching TRBD1 (6 bases). With 2 bases removed from V and 11 bases from J, the gap between germline ends came to 17 bases. CDR1 and CDR2 from the germline V gene are MGHRA and YSYEKL. The CDR3 runs to 14 residues. CDR3 loop: CASSQQGLTVVQYF. The CDR3 coding sequence is TGCGCCAGCAGCCAACAGGGGCTCACGGTTGTGCAGTATTTT.

This clonotype was detected only a few times. The DNA of the CDR3 is TGTGCCAGCGAGGGGCAGCACACAGATACGCAGTATTTT. Protein: CASEGQHTDTQYF. The chain couples TRBV7-9 to TRBJ2-3; tentatively, D is TRBD1 or TRBD2 (5 bases each). The CDR3 has 13 residues. Germline values: CDR1 SEHNR, CDR2 FQNEAQ (reference sequence). V lost 8 bases to trimming and J lost 2 bases, with 11 bases between them. The whole variable domain, filled in from reference TRBV7-9 and TRBJ2-3, reads DTGVSQNPRHKITKRGQNVTFRCDPISEHNRLYWYRQTLGQGPEFLTYFQNEAQLEKSRLLSDRFSAERPKGSFSTLEIQRTEQGDSAMYLCASEGQHTDTQYFGPGTRLTVL.

This clonotype showed up just a few times. This chain joins TRBV20-1 and TRBJ1-1; tentatively, D is TRBD1 (5 bases). CDR1 and CDR2 from the germline V gene are DFQATT and SNEGSKA (reference sequence). This CDR3 has 12 residues. Trimming took off 6 bases at V and 5 bases at J, with 13 bases between the two ends. CDR3: CSATAGGTEAFF. Here the CDR3 DNA reads TGCAGTGCAACCGCTGGGGGGACTGAAGCTTTCTTT.

The rearrangement uses TRBV7-3 and TRBJ2-5; 8 bases are a match to TRBD2. J lost 3 bases, V lost 3 bases, and 9 bases had no gene match. Germline CDR1 is SGHTA and CDR2 is FQGTGA. The CDR3 runs 16 residues. CDR3 DNA: TGTGCCAGCAGCTTCGTCGGGCTAGCGGGTAAAGAGACCCAGTACTTC. Encoded protein: CASSFVGLAGKETQYF. The full variable domain, its missing parts supplied by reference TRBV7-3 and TRBJ2-5, is GAGVSQTPSNKVTEKGKYVELRCDPISGHTALYWYRQSLGQGPEFLIYFQGTGAADDSGLPNDRFFAVRPEGSVSTLKIQRTERGDSAVYLCASSFVGLAGKETQYFGPGTRLLVL.

This clonotype was seen repeatedly, ten times or more. The rearrangement uses TRBV18 and TRBJ2-7; D not certain. V lost 4 bases and J 2 bases, leaving 9 bases between the germline ends. Germline loops: CDR1 KGHSH, CDR2 LQKENI. The CDR3 length is 13 residues. CDR3 in DNA: TGTGCCAGCTCACTCCGAAGGCCCTACGAGCAGTACTTC. Translation gives CASSLRRPYEQYF.

This clonotype came up a few times. This CDR3 reads CSLHQGAGETQYF. CDR3 DNA sequence: TGCAGCCTCCACCAGGGGGCAGGAGAGACCCAGTACTTC. This rearrangement joins TRBV29-1 to TRBJ2-5; the match to TRBD1 covers 8 bases. The J segment lost 4 bases and the V segment lost 8 bases, leaving 9 bases of the junction unmatched. The CDR3 is 13 amino acids. CDR1 is SQVTM, CDR2 ANQGSEA, per germline.

The chain employs TRBV27 and TRBJ1-4; D is possibly TRBD1 (6 bases). Trimming stripped 3 bases from V and 7 bases from J, with 12 bases between. Germline CDR1 and CDR2: MNHEY and SMNVEV (reference sequence). This CDR3 has 14 amino acids. Here the CDR3 DNA reads TGTGCCAGCAGTTTCCTGCAGGGGCGTGAAAAACTGTTTTTT. It translates to CASSFLQGREKLFF.

In this sample, this clonotype turned up once. The V call is TRBV27, the J call TRBJ1-5; TRBD1 agrees at 8 bases. V was clipped by 6 bases and J by 4 bases; unmatched bases: 5. Germline CDR1 and CDR2: MNHEY and SMNVEV (reference sequence). The CDR3 has 14 residues. The chain's CDR3 is CASRLQGENQPQHF. DNA of the CDR3: TGTGCCAGCAGGCTACAGGGGGAAAATCAGCCCCAGCATTTT.

The J gene is TRBJ1-5, the V gene TRBV29-1; 7 bases fit TRBD1. V trimming: 7 bases; J trimming: 11 bases; junction bases outside the gene matches: 8. CDR3 length: 11 residues. CDR1 and CDR2 from the germline V gene are SQVTM and ANQGSEA. CDR3 nucleotide sequence: TGCAGCGGAATGACCAGGGGGGCCCAGCATTTT. Translation: CSGMTRGAQHF.

The rearrangement joins TRBV6-1 to TRBJ2-7, with a weak D call TRBD2 (6 bases). This CDR3 contains 14 residues. Trimming removed 5 bases from V and 0 bases from J, with 11 bases in between. Per the germline V gene, CDR1 is MNHNS and CDR2 is SASEGT. The CDR3 region is CASSWRDSSYEQYF. The CDR3 coding sequence is TGTGCCAGCAGTTGGCGGGACTCCTCCTACGAGCAGTACTTC.

The rearrangement links TRBV25-1 to TRBJ1-2; D not certain. Per germline, CDR1 MGHDK and CDR2 SYGVNS. This CDR3 spans 11 amino acids. V was trimmed by 8 bases and J by 1 base, leaving 5 bases between them. The CDR3 sequence is CASRNNYGYTF. DNA of the CDR3: TGTGCCAGCCGGAATAACTATGGCTACACCTTC.

The chain has TRBV9 and TRBJ1-1; 8 nucleotides agree with TRBD1. Germline trimming cut 0 bases from V and 5 bases from J; bases unmatched to any gene: 6. CDR1 SGDLS and CDR2 YYNGEE come from the germline V gene. The CDR3 loop spans 15 amino acids. The CDR3 DNA is TGTGCCAGCAGCGTAGTCCCACAGGGGGGAACTGAAGCTTTCTTT. Translated: CASSVVPQGGTEAFF.

The table lists this clonotype with a few counts. The rearrangement uses TRBV6-2 or TRBV6-3 and TRBJ1-5; tentative D call: TRBD1 (6 bases). CDR3 size: 12 residues. Trimming removed 7 bases from V and 5 bases from J, with 9 bases in between. Germline CDR1 MNHEY, CDR2 SVGEGT. CDR3 coding DNA: TGTGCCAGCAAAAGGGGGGATCAGCCCCAGCATTTT. It yields the protein CASKRGDQPQHF.

The chain uses TRBV20-1 and TRBJ1-5, with TRBD1 as a possible D gene (5 bases). The CDR3 loop spans 15 amino acids. The V gene's germline CDR1 is DFQATT and CDR2 SNEGSKA (reference sequence). V dropped 3 bases and J dropped 0 bases, with 12 bases sitting between them. CDR3 residues: CSASAGRGSNQPQHF. The CDR3 DNA sequence: TGCAGTGCTAGTGCAGGGAGAGGTAGCAATCAGCCCCAGCATTTT.

This chain links TRBV6-1 with TRBJ2-3; unclear D gene. Trimming shortened V by 8 bases and J by 1 base, and 13 bases separated the two germline ends. The CDR3 contains 14 residues. Germline CDR1 MNHNS, CDR2 SASEGT. CDR3 in DNA: TGTGCCAGCGACCCGGCCACACGCACAGATACGCAGTATTTT. Its translation is CASDPATRTDTQYF.

This clonotype was seen more than once but under ten times. The chain is built from TRBV9 and TRBJ2-3; possibly TRBD2 for D (6 bases). Trimming removed 0 bases from V and 3 bases from J, with 14 bases in between. Germline V lookup: CDR1 SGDLS, CDR2 YYNGEE. The length of the CDR3 is 16 residues. Here the CDR3 DNA reads TGTGCCAGCAGCGTAGTTGAAGGAGGGATGACAGATACGCAGTATTTT. This gives the protein CASSVVEGGMTDTQYF.

This clonotype was seen only a few times. J is TRBJ2-1 and V is TRBV20-1, with TRBD2 matching over 7 bases. This CDR3 spans 16 amino acids. CDR1 DFQATT and CDR2 SNEGSKA come from the germline V gene (reference sequence). The V gene end was trimmed by 2 bases and the J gene end by 1 base; junction bases not matched to a gene: 8. The DNA of the CDR3 is TGCAGTGCTAGAAAGGGCGGGAGAGGGTCCTACAATGAGCAGTTCTTC. This encodes CSARKGGRGSYNEQFF.